This T cell receptor (beta chain) was sequenced in a study of blood T cell repertoires in COVID-19. As for the study in general: From T cells, B-cell-depleted T cells, or PBMCs came the material, which was cDNA or gDNA.

Germline V gene lookup returns CDR1 GTSNPN and CDR2 SVGIG (reference sequence). V was pared by 0 bases and J by 5 bases, with 14 bases between. CDR3 size: 14 residues. Measured with immunoSEQ multiplex PCR; TCRdb has only the in-frame clones, and not every one. The repertoire holds a few hundred thousand clones, with approximately 91% as singletons. The study drew participants aged about 18 to 89 years from fewer than 30 US areas. Cohort assignment relied on participant-reported clinical history. This chain uses TRBV30 with TRBJ2-7, with a possible D match to TRBD2 (5 bases). Sequencing was done on a sample of PBMCs or T cells enriched from blood (not recorded which). The TCR sequence derives from a human donor in a cohort exposed to, infected with or recovered from COVID-19 (not recorded which). The donor label of this sample is uncertain. CDR3 sequence reads: CAWSVLSSGDEQYF. In DNA, the CDR3 is TGTGCCTGGAGTGTATTAAGTTCCGGGGACGAGCAGTACTTC.